The next 22 T cell receptor beta chains were all read from a single sample in a study of T cells in Graves' hyperthyroidism and ophthalmopathy. The source material, RNA transcripts, was used to amplify TCR beta CDR3 regions. The HTBI primer set served for first-round RT-PCR of the TCR CDR3. MiXCR, applied by TCRdb to the multiplex PCR reads, yields one record per CDR3 protein. Of some 140,000 distinct CDR3 sequences in the sample, roughly a fifth were seen once. The sequencing sample was made of blood. These receptors all come from a woman aged 45 to 65 with Graves' hyperthyroidism that later progressed to Graves' ophthalmopathy.

In its sample, this clonotype was seen a few times. The chain is built from TRBV5-1 and TRBJ1-1, with 7 bases matching TRBD1. Per germline, CDR1 SGHRS and CDR2 YFSETQ. The CDR3 consists of 13 residues. The V segment lost 4 bases and the J segment 7 bases; nucleotides outside the gene matches: 7. CDR3 protein: CASSQGVPGEAFF. Here the CDR3 DNA reads TGCGCCAGCAGCCAGGGGGTCCCTGGTGAAGCTTTCTTT.

The chain employs TRBV2 and TRBJ2-1, with 14 bases fitting TRBD2. CDR3 length: 14 residues. With V trimmed by 6 bases and J by 5 bases, 0 bases remained unmatched. Per the germline V gene, CDR1 is SNHLY and CDR2 is FYNNEI. The CDR3 DNA reads TGTGCCAGCAGGGGACTAGCGGGAGACAATGAGCAGTTCTTC. Encoded protein: CASRGLAGDNEQFF.

Many counts were recorded for this clonotype. The rearrangement uses TRBV7-9 and TRBJ1-1; TRBD1 might be the D (5 bases). Trimming took off 7 bases at V and 1 base at J, with 16 bases between the two ends. The CDR3 has 15 amino acids. Germline values: CDR1 SEHNR, CDR2 FQNEAQ (reference sequence). In DNA, the CDR3 is TGTGCCAGCACCCTTATGGGGCGTAGGAACACTGAAGCTTTCTTT. Its translation is CASTLMGRRNTEAFF.

CDR3 in amino acids: CATSKGLGQGTPHF. Written as DNA, the CDR3 is TGTGCCACCAGCAAGGGCCTGGGACAGGGAACCCCTCACTTT. This chain uses TRBV27 with TRBJ1-6; 9 bases agree with TRBD1. The V segment lost 10 bases and the J segment 19 bases; nucleotides outside the gene matches: 20. The CDR3 has 14 residues. Germline values: CDR1 MNHEY, CDR2 SMNVEV (reference sequence).

This clonotype was detected ten times or more. J is TRBJ2-1 and V is TRBV28; 15 bases align to TRBD2. The V segment lost 5 bases and the J segment 4 bases; nucleotides outside the gene matches: 9. The CDR3 covers 18 residues. Germline CDR1 reads MDHEN; CDR2 reads SYDVKM. CDR3 in amino acids: CASSPEGLAGGRYNEQFF. Written as DNA, the CDR3 is TGTGCCAGCAGTCCCGAGGGACTAGCGGGAGGCCGGTACAATGAGCAGTTCTTC.

Only a few counts were recorded for this clonotype. The chain uses TRBV15 and TRBJ1-1, with a weak D call TRBD1 (6 bases). Germline CDR1 reads LNHNV; CDR2 reads YYDKDF (reference sequence). V was shortened by 4 bases and J by 7 bases, with 19 bases between the two germline ends. CDR3 length: 15 amino acids. The CDR3 reads CATSTRGRGRDEAFF. The CDR3, as DNA: TGTGCCACCAGCACGAGAGGACGGGGGCGGGATGAAGCTTTCTTT.

With respect to this clonotype: Since a much larger clone is just one base distant, this may be a read error. The chain is built from TRBV3-1 and TRBJ1-6, with no clear D. Trimming removed 4 bases from V and 10 bases from J, with 11 bases in between. CDR1 is LGHDT, CDR2 YNNKEL, per germline (reference sequence). CDR3 size: 13 residues. The CDR3 DNA reads TGTGCCAGCAGCCGTGGAAGTCGGTCACCCCTCCACTTT. Encoded protein: CASSRGSRSPLHF.

This clonotype was picked up many times. The chain joins TRBV6-2 or TRBV6-3 to TRBJ2-7; 8 nucleotides match TRBD2. The ends lost 6 bases at V and 8 bases at J; junction bases unmatched: 6. This CDR3 spans 12 amino acids. Germline V gives CDR1 MNHEY, CDR2 SVGEGT. The CDR3 sequence is CASSPTSAKQYF. The CDR3 DNA follows: TGTGCCAGCAGCCCGACTAGCGCCAAGCAGTACTTC.

This clonotype was observed a few times. The rearrangement joins TRBV6-1 to TRBJ2-1, with 10 nucleotides matching TRBD1. The CDR3 is 13 residues long. The V gene end was trimmed by 7 bases and the J gene end by 14 bases; junction bases not matched to a gene: 11. CDR1 is MNHNS, CDR2 SASEGT, per germline. CDR3 DNA: TGTGCCAGCAAAAAACCCCAGACAGGGGGCGAGTTCTTC. It translates to CASKKPQTGGEFF.

Many counts were recorded for this clonotype. The chain has TRBV7-3 and TRBJ2-7; TRBD2 aligns across 7 bases. CDR1 SGHTA and CDR2 FQGTGA come from the germline V gene. Losses at the gene ends were 5 bases for V and 5 bases for J; bases not matched to a gene: 9. The CDR3 runs to 14 residues. The DNA of the CDR3 is TGTGCCAGCAGCCGGCAAGGCGGGAGCGACGAGCAGTACTTC. As protein: CASSRQGGSDEQYF.

The V and J genes are TRBV10-3 and TRBJ2-2; the D gene is possibly TRBD1 (6 bases). This CDR3 is 16 amino acids long. The germline V gene encodes CDR1 ENHRY and CDR2 SYGVKD. V lost 4 bases to trimming and J lost 5 bases, with 17 bases between them. CDR3 in DNA: TGTGCCATCAGTGGTGCGGGCGCAGGGGTTACCGGGGAGCTGTTTTTT. It is translated as CAISGAGAGVTGELFF.

The chain uses TRBV18 and TRBJ2-1; D is ambiguous. Per germline, CDR1 KGHSH and CDR2 LQKENI. Trimming left V 0 bases short and J 1 base short, with 10 bases between. The CDR3 has 16 residues. DNA of the CDR3: TGTGCCAGCTCACCACCGGCAGGAGAATCCTACAATGAGCAGTTCTTC. Translating gives CASSPPAGESYNEQFF. Together with reference TRBV18 and TRBJ2-1, the CDR3 gives the full variable domain: NAGVMQNPRHLVRRRGQEARLRCSPMKGHSHVYWYRQLPEEGLKFMVYLQKENIIDESGMPKERFSAEFPKEGPSILRIQQVVRGDSAAYFCASSPPAGESYNEQFFGPGTRLTVL.

This clonotype has ten or more counts. This sequence joins TRBV29-1 and TRBJ1-1, with D possibly being TRBD1 (5 bases). V was clipped by 3 bases and J by 3 bases, with 23 bases between them. The CDR3 spans 17 residues. Per the germline V gene, CDR1 is SQVTM and CDR2 is ANQGSEA. CDR3 sequence (DNA): TGCAGCGTTGACGTCGAATGGGGACGGGGAGGGTACACTGAAGCTTTCTTT. This translates into CSVDVEWGRGGYTEAFF.

Many counts were recorded for this clonotype. This sequence joins TRBV28 and TRBJ1-2, with a possible D match to TRBD1 (5 bases). The CDR3 is 12 amino acids. CDR1 is MDHEN and CDR2 is SYDVKM in the germline V gene. V gave up 7 bases and J gave up 3 bases, with 9 bases separating them. Written as DNA, the CDR3 is TGTGCCAGCACCTGGGGGGACTATGGCTACACCTTC. Amino acid sequence: CASTWGDYGYTF.

This clonotype was detected ten times or more. The genes are TRBV28 and TRBJ1-6; D is perhaps TRBD1 (5 bases). Trimming removed 5 bases at V and 5 bases at J, with 16 bases between. The CDR3 is 16 residues long. Germline CDR1 MDHEN, CDR2 SYDVKM. Here the CDR3 DNA reads TGTGCCAGCAGTAAGACAGTGGTGGTCAATAATTCACCCCTCCACTTT. It is translated as CASSKTVVVNNSPLHF.

This clonotype has ten or more counts. The V and J genes are TRBV11-2 and TRBJ2-1; 8 positions match TRBD2. Germline assignment: CDR1 SGHAT and CDR2 FQNNGV. The length of the CDR3 is 15 residues. The trim removed 3 bases at V and 7 bases at J, leaving 8 bases unmatched. CDR3 protein: CASSFPGTRSNEQFF. In DNA form, the CDR3 reads TGTGCCAGCAGCTTTCCCGGGACTAGAAGTAATGAGCAGTTCTTC.

This clonotype was detected many times. This chain uses TRBV11-2 with TRBJ2-5; TRBD2 aligns across 13 bases. The CDR3 has 16 residues. With 2 bases clipped from V and 4 bases from J, the junction kept 4 bases outside the gene matches. Germline V gene lookup returns CDR1 SGHAT and CDR2 FQNNGV. The CDR3 spells CASSLRRTSGRETQYF. CDR3 nucleotides: TGTGCCAGCAGCTTAAGGAGGACTAGCGGGAGAGAGACCCAGTACTTC.

Details on this clonotype: One end of the junction does not line up with germline, which may come from a read error. This chain connects TRBV5-1 to TRBJ2-3, with 7 bases that match TRBD2. This CDR3 region has 15 residues. Germline V lookup: CDR1 SGHRS, CDR2 YFSETQ. Here the CDR3 DNA reads TGCGCCAGCAGCTTGCGCGGGAGAGGCACAGATATGCAGTATTTT. This encodes CASSLRGRGTDMQYF.

This clonotype was detected many times. This rearrangement joins TRBV2 to TRBJ1-5; D call uncertain. Germline V gene data show CDR1 as SNHLY and CDR2 as FYNNEI. CDR3 length: 12 residues. V lost 6 bases and J lost 4, with 7 bases in between. CDR3 sequence reads: CASRGENQPQHF. Written as DNA, the CDR3 is TGTGCCAGCAGGGGCGAGAATCAGCCCCAGCATTTT.

The chain recombines TRBV7-2 with TRBJ2-7; 7 nucleotides agree with TRBD2. The V gene end was trimmed by 0 bases and the J gene end by 2 bases; junction bases not matched to a gene: 7. Germline CDR1 reads SGHTA; CDR2 reads FQGNSA. This CDR3 comprises 16 residues. CDR3 sequence reads: CASSLAHSGAPYEQYF. Here the CDR3 DNA reads TGTGCCAGCAGCTTAGCGCACAGCGGGGCCCCCTACGAGCAGTACTTC.

Ten or more counts support this clonotype. The chain links TRBV5-1 to TRBJ2-5; unclear D gene. Trimming shortened V by 2 bases and J by 4 bases, and 15 bases separated the two germline ends. CDR3 length: 15 residues. Looked up from germline, CDR1 is SGHRS and CDR2 is YFSETQ. The CDR3 DNA sequence: TGCGCCAGCAGCTTAAGCGAGACCCACGGAGAGACCCAGTACTTC. Translated: CASSLSETHGETQYF.

This chain joins TRBV9 and TRBJ1-6, with unresolved D. The CDR3 consists of 14 residues. V dropped 4 bases and J dropped 2 bases, with 7 bases sitting between them. Germline V lookup: CDR1 SGDLS, CDR2 YYNGEE. The CDR3 here is CASSTGTYNSPLHF. The DNA for the CDR3 is TGTGCCAGCAGCACGGGAACCTATAATTCACCCCTCCACTTT.